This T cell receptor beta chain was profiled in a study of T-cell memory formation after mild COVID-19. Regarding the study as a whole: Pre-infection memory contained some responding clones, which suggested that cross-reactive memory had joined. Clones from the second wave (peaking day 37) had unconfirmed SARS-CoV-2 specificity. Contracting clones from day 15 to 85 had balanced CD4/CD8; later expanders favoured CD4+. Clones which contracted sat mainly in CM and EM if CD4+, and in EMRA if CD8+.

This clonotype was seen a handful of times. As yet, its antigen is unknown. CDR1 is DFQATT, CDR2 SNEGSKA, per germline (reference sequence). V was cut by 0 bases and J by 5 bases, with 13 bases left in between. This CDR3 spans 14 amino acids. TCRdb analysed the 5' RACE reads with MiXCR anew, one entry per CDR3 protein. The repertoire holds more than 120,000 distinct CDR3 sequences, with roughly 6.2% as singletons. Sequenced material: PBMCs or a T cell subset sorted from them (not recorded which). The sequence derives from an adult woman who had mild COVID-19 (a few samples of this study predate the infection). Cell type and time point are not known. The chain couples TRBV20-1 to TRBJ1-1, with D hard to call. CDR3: CSARDRTLRTEAFF. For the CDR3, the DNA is TGCAGTGCTAGAGATCGCACCTTGCGTACTGAAGCTTTCTTT.